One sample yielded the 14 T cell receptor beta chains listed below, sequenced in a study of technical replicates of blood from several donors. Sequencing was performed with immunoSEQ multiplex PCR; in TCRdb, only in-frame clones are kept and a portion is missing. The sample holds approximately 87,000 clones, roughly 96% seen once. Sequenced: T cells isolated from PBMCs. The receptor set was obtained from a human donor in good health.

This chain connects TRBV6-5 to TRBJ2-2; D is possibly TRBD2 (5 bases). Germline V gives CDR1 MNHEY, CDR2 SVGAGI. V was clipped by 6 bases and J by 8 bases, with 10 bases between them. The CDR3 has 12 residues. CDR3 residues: CASSRGLGELFF. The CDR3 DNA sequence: TGTGCCAGCAGCCGCGGGTTAGGGGAGCTGTTTTTT.

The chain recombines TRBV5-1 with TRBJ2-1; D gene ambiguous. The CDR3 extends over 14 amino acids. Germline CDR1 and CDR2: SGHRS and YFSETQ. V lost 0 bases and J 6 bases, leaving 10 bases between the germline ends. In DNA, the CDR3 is TGCGCCAGCAGCTTGGTAATACGCGGCAATGAGCAGTTCTTC. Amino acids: CASSLVIRGNEQFF. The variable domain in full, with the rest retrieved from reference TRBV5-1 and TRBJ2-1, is KAGVTQTPRYLIKTRGQQVTLSCSPISGHRSVSWYQQTPGQGLQFLFEYFSETQRNKGNFPGRFSGRQFSNSRSEMNVSTLELGDSALYLCASSLVIRGNEQFFGPGTRLTVL.

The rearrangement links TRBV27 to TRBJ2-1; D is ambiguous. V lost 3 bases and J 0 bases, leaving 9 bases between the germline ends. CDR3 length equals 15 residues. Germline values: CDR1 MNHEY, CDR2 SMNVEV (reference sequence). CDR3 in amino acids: CASSLERSSYNEQFF. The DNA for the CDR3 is TGTGCCAGCAGTTTGGAACGGAGCTCCTACAATGAGCAGTTCTTC.

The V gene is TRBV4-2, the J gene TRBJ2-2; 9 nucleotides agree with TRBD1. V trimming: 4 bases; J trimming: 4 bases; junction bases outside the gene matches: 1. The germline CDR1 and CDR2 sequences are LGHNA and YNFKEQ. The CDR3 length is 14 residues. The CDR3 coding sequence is TGTGCCAGCAGCCGACAGGGGGGCACCGGGGAGCTGTTTTTT. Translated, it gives CASSRQGGTGELFF.

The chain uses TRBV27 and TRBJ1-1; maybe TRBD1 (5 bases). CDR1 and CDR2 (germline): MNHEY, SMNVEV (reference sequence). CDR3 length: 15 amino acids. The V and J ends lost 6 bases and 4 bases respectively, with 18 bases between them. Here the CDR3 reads CASRSKGLGVTEAFF. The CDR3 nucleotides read TGTGCCAGCAGATCTAAGGGGCTCGGTGTCACTGAAGCTTTCTTT.

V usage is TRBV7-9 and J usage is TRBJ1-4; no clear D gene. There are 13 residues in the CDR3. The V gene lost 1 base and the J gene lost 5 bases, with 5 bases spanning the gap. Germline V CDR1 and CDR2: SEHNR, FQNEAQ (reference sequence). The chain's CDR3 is CASSLGVNEKLFF. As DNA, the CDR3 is TGTGCCAGCAGCTTAGGAGTAAATGAAAAACTGTTTTTT.

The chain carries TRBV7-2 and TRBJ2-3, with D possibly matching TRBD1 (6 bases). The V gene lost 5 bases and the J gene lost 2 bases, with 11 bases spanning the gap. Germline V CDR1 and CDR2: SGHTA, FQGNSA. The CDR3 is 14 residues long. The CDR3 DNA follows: TGTGCCAGCAGCGTCCGGGACACCACAGATACGCAGTATTTT. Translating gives CASSVRDTTDTQYF.

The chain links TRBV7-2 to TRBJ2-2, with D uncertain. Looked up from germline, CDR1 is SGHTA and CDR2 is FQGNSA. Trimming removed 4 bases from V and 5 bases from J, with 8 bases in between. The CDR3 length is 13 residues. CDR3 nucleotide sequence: TGTGCCAGCAGCTCGACTTTGACCGGGGAGCTGTTTTTT. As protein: CASSSTLTGELFF.

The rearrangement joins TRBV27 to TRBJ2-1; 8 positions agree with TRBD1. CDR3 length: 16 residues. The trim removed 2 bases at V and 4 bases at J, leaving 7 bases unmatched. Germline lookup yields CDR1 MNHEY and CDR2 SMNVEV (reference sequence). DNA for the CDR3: TGTGCCAGCAGTTTAGCCCCCGGGACAGGTTACAATGAGCAGTTCTTC. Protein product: CASSLAPGTGYNEQFF.

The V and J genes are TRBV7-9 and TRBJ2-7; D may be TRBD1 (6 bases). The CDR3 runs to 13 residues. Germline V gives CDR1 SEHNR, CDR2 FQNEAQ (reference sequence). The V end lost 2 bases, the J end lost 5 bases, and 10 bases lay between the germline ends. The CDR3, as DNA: TGTGCCAGCAGCTTACTTGGGGACAACGAGCAGTACTTC. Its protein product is CASSLLGDNEQYF. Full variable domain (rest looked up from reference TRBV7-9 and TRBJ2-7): DTGVSQNPRHKITKRGQNVTFRCDPISEHNRLYWYRQTLGQGPEFLTYFQNEAQLEKSRLLSDRFSAERPKGSFSTLEIQRTEQGDSAMYLCASSLLGDNEQYFGPGTRLTVT.

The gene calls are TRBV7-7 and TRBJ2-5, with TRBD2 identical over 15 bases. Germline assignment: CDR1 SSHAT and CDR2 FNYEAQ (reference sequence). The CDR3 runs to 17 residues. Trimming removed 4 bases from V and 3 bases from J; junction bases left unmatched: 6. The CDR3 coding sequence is TGTGCCAGCAGCTCGACTAGGACTAGCGGGAGGGAAGAGACCCAGTACTTC. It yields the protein CASSSTRTSGREETQYF. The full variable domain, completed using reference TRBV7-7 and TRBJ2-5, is GAGVSQSPRYKVTKRGQDVTLRCDPISSHATLYWYQQALGQGPEFLTYFNYEAQPDKSGLPSDRFSAERPEGSISTLTIQRTEQRDSAMYRCASSSTRTSGREETQYFGPGTRLLVL.

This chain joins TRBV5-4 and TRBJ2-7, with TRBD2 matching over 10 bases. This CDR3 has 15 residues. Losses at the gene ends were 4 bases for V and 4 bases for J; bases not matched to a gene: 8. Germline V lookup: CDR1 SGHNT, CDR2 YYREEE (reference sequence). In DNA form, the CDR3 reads TGTGCCAGCAGCCCAGGGGGACTAGCGCCTTACGAGCAGTACTTC. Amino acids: CASSPGGLAPYEQYF.

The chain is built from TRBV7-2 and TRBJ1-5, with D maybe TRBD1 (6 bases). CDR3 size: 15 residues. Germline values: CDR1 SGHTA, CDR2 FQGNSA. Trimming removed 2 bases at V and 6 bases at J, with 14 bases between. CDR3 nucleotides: TGTGCCAGCAGCTTAAGTTTGACAGGTGGTCAGCCCCAGCATTTT. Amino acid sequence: CASSLSLTGGQPQHF. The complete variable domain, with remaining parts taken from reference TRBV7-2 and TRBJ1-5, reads GAGVSQSPSNKVTEKGKDVELRCDPISGHTALYWYRQSLGQGLEFLIYFQGNSAPDKSGLPSDRFSAERTGGSVSTLTIQRTQQEDSAVYLCASSLSLTGGQPQHFGDGTRLSIL.

CDR3 sequence (DNA): TGTGCCAGCAGCTCCCGGACAGGGTCGGTAGATACGCAGTATTTT. This translates into CASSSRTGSVDTQYF. The chain employs TRBV7-3 and TRBJ2-3; 8 bases line up with TRBD1. Germline CDR1 reads SGHTA; CDR2 reads FQGTGA. The length of the CDR3 is 15 residues. V shed 4 bases, J shed 5 bases, and the junction held 8 bases outside the gene matches.